This TCR beta chain was recovered during a study of OX40 agonist ivuxolimab in advanced cancers. Overall study context: Administration of intravenous ivuxolimab to patients occurred every 2 weeks at 0.01 to 10 mg/kg. The eligibility criteria allowed prior anti-PD-1, anti-PD-L1 or anti-CTLA-4 therapy, and roughly 39% had some. Study-level findings and limits: There were also nonresponders showing low normalized T-cell clonal expansion. Partial responders at 0.1-3.0 mg/kg had among the lowest clonal expansion.

Repertoires were generated with immunoSEQ multiplex PCR, while TCRdb's copy carries only in-frame clones and drops some. The table has about 30,000 clones, around nine tenths seen once. This CDR3 contains 15 residues. Germline V lookup: CDR1 SGHRS, CDR2 YFSETQ. J was trimmed by 8 bases and V by 0 bases; bases with no gene match: 8. For this clone: Its antigen is still unknown. This sample includes further DNA sequences coding for the same CDR3.

The chain has TRBV5-1 and TRBJ2-1; TRBD1 agrees at 7 bases. Sequenced here: CD4+ or CD8+ T cells sorted from blood, sampled in a trial of the OX40 agonist ivuxolimab. The TCR originated in an adult with an advanced solid tumor such as melanoma, head and neck, liver or kidney cancer. CDR3 nucleotide sequence: TGCGCCAGCAGCTTGGTACAGGGGTCGAGGGATGAGCAGTTCTTC. Protein sequence: CASSLVQGSRDEQFF.